Listed here are 31 T cell receptor beta chains from one sample, sequenced in a study of cytomegalovirus exposure and HLA in healthy donors. The PCR used 60 Vbeta and 13 Jbeta primers. Here immunoSEQ multiplex PCR was the method, and the copy in TCRdb shows in-frame clones only, minus some. The table includes about 83,000 clones, over 60% detected once. Sequencing was done on a sample of PBMCs. The receptors come from a man between 60 and 75 years old in good health and CMV-seronegative.

This clone occurred a few times. Here the CDR3 reads CASSLSGTSDLGYEQYF. The DNA for the CDR3 is TGTGCCAGCAGTTTATCGGGGACATCCGACTTGGGCTACGAGCAGTACTTC. The rearrangement joins TRBV27 to TRBJ2-7; possibly TRBD1 for D (6 bases). Germline loops: CDR1 MNHEY, CDR2 SMNVEV (reference sequence). The CDR3 is 17 amino acids. Trimming pared 0 bases from V and 3 bases from J, leaving 18 bases between.

The V and J genes are TRBV6-5 and TRBJ1-1, with no clear D. Germline V gene sequence: CDR1 MNHEY, CDR2 SVGAGI. V shed 5 bases and J shed 4 bases, with 17 bases lying between them. The CDR3 has 15 residues. The CDR3 sequence is CASSVEGGSSTEAFF. The CDR3, as DNA: TGTGCCAGCAGTGTAGAGGGCGGGAGCAGCACTGAAGCTTTCTTT.

This chain connects TRBV19 to TRBJ2-7; 9 positions agree with TRBD1. The CDR3 has 15 amino acids. Germline V gene sequence: CDR1 LNHDA, CDR2 SQIVND (reference sequence). The V gene end was trimmed by 5 bases and the J gene end by 6 bases; junction bases not matched to a gene: 11. The CDR3 is CASSAQQGARREQYF. DNA of the CDR3: TGTGCCAGTAGTGCTCAACAGGGGGCTCGGCGCGAGCAGTACTTC.

This clone was seen just once. The chain uses TRBV2 and TRBJ1-6; D perhaps matches TRBD1 (5 bases). Germline loops: CDR1 SNHLY, CDR2 FYNNEI. CDR3 length: 15 amino acids. Trimming shortened V by 4 bases and J by 9 bases, and 16 bases separated the two germline ends. CDR3 bases: TGTGCCAGCAGTGGACAGCCCAGAGTGGGTTCACCCCTCCACTTT. Its protein product is CASSGQPRVGSPLHF.

This clone has just one count. The V call is TRBV12-1, the J call TRBJ2-3; TRBD2 is the table's D call and was not checked against the DNA. TRBV12-1 is noted as a pseudogene. CDR3 length equals 14 residues. CDR3 DNA: TGTGCCAGCAGCTTTGCTAGCGGGGGGGGTACGCAGTATTTT. Residues: CASSFASGGGTQYF.

This chain uses TRBV9 with TRBJ2-7; a weak D match, TRBD1 (5 bases). The CDR3 loop spans 14 amino acids. Germline assignment: CDR1 SGDLS and CDR2 YYNGEE. Trimming pared 0 bases from V and 6 bases from J, leaving 13 bases between. The CDR3: CASSVDLQGPEQYF. The CDR3 DNA is TGTGCCAGCAGCGTAGACCTCCAGGGTCCCGAGCAGTACTTC.

This clone came up many times. Within the sample, other DNA sequences also encode this same CDR3. The genes are TRBV6-5 and TRBJ1-5; D is undetermined. Germline-derived CDR1 and CDR2 are MNHEY and SVGAGI. Trimming took off 0 bases at V and 4 bases at J, with 7 bases between the two ends. The CDR3 length is 14 residues. CDR3 region: CASSYSGGNQPQHF. Here the CDR3 DNA reads TGTGCCAGCAGTTACTCGGGAGGGAATCAGCCCCAGCATTTT.

The chain links TRBV19 to TRBJ2-2, with TRBD2 matching 10 bases. The CDR3 runs to 13 residues. V shed 9 bases, J shed 13 bases, and the junction held 11 bases outside the gene matches. Germline V gene lookup returns CDR1 LNHDA and CDR2 SQIVND (reference sequence). The CDR3 sequence is CASTGVLAGRLFF. The CDR3 DNA follows: TGTGCCAGCACCGGAGTACTAGCGGGGCGGCTGTTTTTT.

This clone came up a few times. The chain recombines TRBV6-1 with TRBJ2-7; D remains unclear. This CDR3 has 15 amino acids. In germline, CDR1 is MNHNS, CDR2 SASEGT. V was cut by 1 base and J by 4 bases, with 14 bases left in between. The DNA of the CDR3 is TGTGCCAGCAGTGAAGGGATAGCTGAACCGTACGAGCAGTACTTC. Translating gives CASSEGIAEPYEQYF.

The chain links TRBV7-9 to TRBJ2-7, with TRBD1 as a possible D gene (6 bases). CDR1 and CDR2 from the germline V gene are SEHNR and FQNEAQ (reference sequence). This CDR3 region has 13 residues. Deletions cut 4 bases from V and 2 bases from J, with 9 bases between. In DNA form, the CDR3 reads TGTGCCAGCAGCTGGGGACACGCCTACGAGCAGTACTTC. Translated, it gives CASSWGHAYEQYF.

This clone was seen only once. This CDR3 reads CATSRSGQPQHF. The CDR3 nucleotides read TGTGCCACCAGCAGGTCAGGTCAGCCCCAGCATTTT. The chain joins TRBV15 to TRBJ1-5, with D uncertain. Germline loops: CDR1 LNHNV, CDR2 YYDKDF (reference sequence). Trimming cost V 3 bases and J 6 bases, with 6 bases left between them. The CDR3 is made up of 12 amino acids.

The V gene is TRBV19, the J gene TRBJ1-6; D not certain. This CDR3 comprises 15 residues. Deletions cut 6 bases from V and 4 bases from J, with 13 bases between. The germline CDR1 and CDR2 sequences are LNHDA and SQIVND (reference sequence). The CDR3 DNA is TGTGCCAGTAGACCAGGCAGGTCGTATAATTCACCCCTCCACTTT. This encodes CASRPGRSYNSPLHF.

The chain is built from TRBV6-1 and TRBJ1-1; D call uncertain. Trimming took 4 bases from V and 9 from J, leaving 9 bases between them. CDR3 size: 11 residues. CDR1 is MNHNS, CDR2 SASEGT, per germline. The CDR3, as DNA: TGTGCCAGCAGTGGCCAGGTGAAAGCTTTCTTT. Its translation: CASSGQVKAFF.

The rearrangement links TRBV19 to TRBJ2-2, with TRBD1 matching 7 bases. CDR1 LNHDA and CDR2 SQIVND come from the germline V gene (reference sequence). J lost 4 bases, V lost 6 bases, and 5 bases had no gene match. This CDR3 is built from 14 residues. The CDR3 is CASRQGVGTGELFF. DNA for the CDR3: TGTGCCAGTAGGCAGGGGGTTGGCACCGGGGAGCTGTTTTTT.

The CDR3 loop is CAWRQDSDYGYTF. The CDR3 DNA reads as TGTGCCTGGAGACAGGACAGCGACTATGGCTACACCTTC. The chain joins TRBV30 to TRBJ1-2; the D gene is possibly TRBD1 (6 bases). Germline V gene sequence: CDR1 GTSNPN, CDR2 SVGIG (reference sequence). The CDR3 sequence is 13 residues long. With 3 bases removed from V and 3 bases from J, the gap between germline ends came to 11 bases.

The rearrangement uses TRBV30 and TRBJ1-1, with D possibly being TRBD1 (5 bases). Germline V gives CDR1 GTSNPN, CDR2 SVGIG (reference sequence). This CDR3 contains 12 residues. Deletions cut 4 bases from V and 4 bases from J, with 10 bases between. CDR3: CAWNRFGTEAFF. CDR3 nucleotide sequence: TGTGCCTGGAACAGGTTTGGCACTGAAGCTTTCTTT.

V and J are TRBV29-1 and TRBJ1-2; possibly TRBD1 for D (6 bases). V lost 6 bases to trimming and J lost 8 bases, with 13 bases between them. The CDR3 covers 11 residues. CDR1 is SQVTM and CDR2 is ANQGSEA in the germline V gene. The CDR3 here is CSVGTGLGYTF. CDR3 bases: TGCAGCGTGGGAACAGGGTTAGGCTACACCTTC.

The J gene is TRBJ2-5, the V gene TRBV19, with 12 positions matching TRBD2. V gave up 4 bases and J gave up 2 bases; unmatched junction bases: 5. This CDR3 is 16 amino acids long. Germline V gene lookup returns CDR1 LNHDA and CDR2 SQIVND (reference sequence). CDR3 nucleotide sequence: TGTGCCAGTAGTACCTTCCTAGCGGGGGGGCAAGAGACCCAGTACTTC. Translating it yields CASSTFLAGGQETQYF. Looking up the rest from reference TRBV19 and TRBJ2-5 gives the full variable domain: DGGITQSPKYLFRKEGQNVTLSCEQNLNHDAMYWYRQDPGQGLRLIYYSQIVNDFQKGDIAEGYSVSREKKESFPLTVTSAQKNPTAFYLCASSTFLAGGQETQYFGPGTRLLVL.

V gene TRBV7-3 combines with J gene TRBJ1-1; no reliable D call. CDR3 length equals 13 residues. Trimming pared 5 bases from V and 1 base from J, leaving 8 bases between. From germline, CDR1 is SGHTA and CDR2 FQGTGA. CDR3 sequence reads: CASSATRNTEAFF. The CDR3 DNA is TGTGCCAGCAGCGCCACACGGAACACTGAAGCTTTCTTT.

The J gene is TRBJ1-6, the V gene TRBV5-5; D uncertain. CDR3 length: 13 residues. V lost 5 bases, J lost 4 bases, and 7 bases lay in between. Germline V gene data show CDR1 as SGHKS and CDR2 as YYEKEE (reference sequence). The CDR3 DNA sequence: TGTGCCAGCAGTTCAGTTTATAATTCACCCCTCCACTTT. This gives the protein CASSSVYNSPLHF.

The CDR3 sequence: CASRALLAGENTGELFF. The CDR3 bases are TGTGCCAGCAGAGCTCTATTAGCGGGGGAGAACACCGGGGAGCTGTTTTTT. J is TRBJ2-2 and V is TRBV5-6, with 9 bases identical to TRBD2. J lost 1 base, V lost 5 bases, and 9 bases had no gene match. CDR1 SGHDT and CDR2 YYEEEE come from the germline V gene. The CDR3 spans 17 residues.

The chain carries TRBV11-1 and TRBJ2-1; 9 bases map to TRBD2. Trimming took 3 bases from V and 6 from J; bases not matched to a gene: 9. CDR3 length: 16 residues. The germline gives CDR1 SGHAT, CDR2 FQDESV (reference sequence). The CDR3 spells CASSFSGSGGGNEQFF. As DNA, the CDR3 is TGTGCCAGCAGCTTTAGCGGTAGCGGGGGCGGCAATGAGCAGTTCTTC.

In its sample, this clone was seen a few times. V and J are TRBV6-5 and TRBJ1-5; the D is unclear. Trimming pared 5 bases from V and 4 bases from J, leaving 12 bases between. The CDR3 totals 14 residues. The germline CDR1 and CDR2 sequences are MNHEY and SVGAGI. The CDR3 DNA follows: TGTGCCAGCAGTGATGACCTCGGGAATCAGCCCCAGCATTTT. The encoded protein is CASSDDLGNQPQHF.

Turning to this clone: A much larger clone is a single base away; this may be a read error. The V call is TRBV7-5, the J call TRBJ2-7; the D call of TRBD1 is as the table states it, not checked on the DNA. TRBV7-5 is noted as a pseudogene. This CDR3 region has 14 residues. Here the CDR3 reads CASSSPTGWDEQYF. The CDR3 region has the DNA TGTGCCAGCAGCTCGCCGACAGGATGGGACGAGCAGTACTTC.

The CDR3 DNA reads as TGCGCCAGCAGCTTAAAGGGGTTCAACACTGAAGCTTTCTTT. The encoded protein is CASSLKGFNTEAFF. V gene TRBV5-1 combines with J gene TRBJ1-1, with D possibly matching TRBD1 (5 bases). The V end lost 2 bases, the J end lost 2 bases, and 10 bases lay between the germline ends. The CDR3 spans 14 residues. Germline loops: CDR1 SGHRS, CDR2 YFSETQ.

The CDR3 is CASSVEGGAEAGANVLTF. The DNA for the CDR3 is TGTGCCAGCAGCGTAGAGGGGGGGGCTGAAGCTGGGGCCAACGTCCTGACTTTC. The chain joins TRBV9 to TRBJ2-6; a weak D match, TRBD2 (7 bases). Germline V gives CDR1 SGDLS, CDR2 YYNGEE. V was trimmed by 0 bases and J by 2 bases, leaving 15 bases between them. This CDR3 is 18 amino acids long.

This chain links TRBV18 with TRBJ1-6; D possibly corresponds to TRBD1 (6 bases). CDR1 is KGHSH, CDR2 LQKENI, per germline. Trimming pared 3 bases from V and 8 bases from J, leaving 14 bases between. This CDR3 contains 15 residues. Here the CDR3 DNA reads TGTGCCAGCTCACCCTCGACAGGAAGGGATTCACCCCTCCACTTT. Translation gives CASSPSTGRDSPLHF.

This clone showed up just a few times. The J gene is TRBJ2-3, the V gene TRBV30, with 7 bases that match TRBD2. There are 16 residues in the CDR3. Germline-derived CDR1 and CDR2 are GTSNPN and SVGIG (reference sequence). The ends lost 2 bases at V and 4 bases at J; junction bases unmatched: 12. This CDR3 is CAWSQGSGGGPDTQYF. The CDR3 DNA is TGTGCCTGGAGTCAGGGATCGGGCGGGGGACCAGATACGCAGTATTTT.

The V and J genes are TRBV23-1 and TRBJ1-5, with TRBD1 identical over 9 bases. TRBV23-1 is identified as an open reading frame with a role that is uncertain. Losses at the gene ends were 4 bases for V and 7 bases for J; bases not matched to a gene: 8. The CDR3 is made up of 15 amino acids. The DNA for the CDR3 is TGCGCCAGCAGTCGTCCGGGACAGGGCTGCCAGCCCCAGCATTTT. As protein: CASSRPGQGCQPQHF.

The chain links TRBV7-9 to TRBJ2-2; TRBD2 matches 8 bases. Per the germline V gene, CDR1 is SEHNR and CDR2 is FQNEAQ (reference sequence). Trimming removed 4 bases from V and 4 bases from J; junction bases left unmatched: 8. The CDR3 is made up of 16 amino acids. CDR3 DNA sequence: TGTGCCAGCAGCTCCCGGGGGGGCCTCGGCACCGGGGAGCTGTTTTTT. Translation: CASSSRGGLGTGELFF.

The chain uses TRBV2 and TRBJ1-3; 7 bases map to TRBD1. The length of the CDR3 is 17 residues. The V segment lost 7 bases and the J segment 0 bases; nucleotides outside the gene matches: 12. CDR1 and CDR2 (germline): SNHLY, FYNNEI. In nucleotides, the CDR3 is TGTGCCAGCATGGCTATACTAGGGGGCGGCTCTGGAAACACCATATATTTT. Amino acids: CASMAILGGGSGNTIYF.